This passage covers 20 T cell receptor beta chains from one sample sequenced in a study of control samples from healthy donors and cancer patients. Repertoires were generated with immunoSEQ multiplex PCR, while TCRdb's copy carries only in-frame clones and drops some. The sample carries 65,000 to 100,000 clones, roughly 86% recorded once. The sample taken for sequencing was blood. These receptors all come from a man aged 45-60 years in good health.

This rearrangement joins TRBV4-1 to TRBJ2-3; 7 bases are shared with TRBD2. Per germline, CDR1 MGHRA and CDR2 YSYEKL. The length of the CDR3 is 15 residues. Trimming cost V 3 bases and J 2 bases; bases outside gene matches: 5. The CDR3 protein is CASSQPAGITDTQYF. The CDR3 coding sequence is TGCGCCAGCAGCCAGCCAGCGGGAATCACAGATACGCAGTATTTT.

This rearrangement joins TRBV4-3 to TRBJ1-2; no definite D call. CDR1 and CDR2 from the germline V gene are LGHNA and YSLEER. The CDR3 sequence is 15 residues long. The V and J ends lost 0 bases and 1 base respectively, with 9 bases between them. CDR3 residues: CASSQDKMVNYGYTF. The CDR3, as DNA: TGCGCCAGCAGCCAAGATAAGATGGTTAACTATGGCTACACCTTC.

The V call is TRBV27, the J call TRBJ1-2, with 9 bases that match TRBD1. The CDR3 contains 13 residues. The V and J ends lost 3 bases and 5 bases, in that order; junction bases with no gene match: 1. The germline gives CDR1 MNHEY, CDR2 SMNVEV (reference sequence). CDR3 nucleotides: TGTGCCAGCAGTTTCGGGACAGGGTATGGCTACACCTTC. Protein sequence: CASSFGTGYGYTF.

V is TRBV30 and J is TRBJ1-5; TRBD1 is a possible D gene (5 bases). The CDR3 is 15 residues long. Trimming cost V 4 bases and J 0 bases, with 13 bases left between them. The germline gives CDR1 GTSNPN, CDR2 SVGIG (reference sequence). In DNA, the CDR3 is TGTGCCTGGACTGAGGGGTACAATAGCAATCAGCCCCAGCATTTT. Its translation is CAWTEGYNSNQPQHF.

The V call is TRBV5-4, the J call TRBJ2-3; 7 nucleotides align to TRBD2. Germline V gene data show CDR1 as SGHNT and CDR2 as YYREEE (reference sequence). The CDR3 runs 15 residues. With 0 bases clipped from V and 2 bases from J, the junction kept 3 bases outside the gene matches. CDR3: CASSLASGDTDTQYF. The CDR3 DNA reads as TGTGCCAGCAGCTTGGCTAGCGGCGACACAGATACGCAGTATTTT.

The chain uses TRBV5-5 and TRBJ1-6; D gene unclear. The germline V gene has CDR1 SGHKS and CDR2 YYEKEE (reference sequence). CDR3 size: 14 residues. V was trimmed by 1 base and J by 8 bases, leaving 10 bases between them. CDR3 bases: TGTGCCAGCAGCTTGAACCCGCGGGATTCACCCCTCCACTTT. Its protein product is CASSLNPRDSPLHF.

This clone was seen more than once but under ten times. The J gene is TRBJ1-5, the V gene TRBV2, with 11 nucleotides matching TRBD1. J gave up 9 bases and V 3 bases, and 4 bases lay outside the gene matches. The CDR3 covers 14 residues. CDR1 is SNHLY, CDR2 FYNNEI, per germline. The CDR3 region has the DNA TGTGCCAGCAGTGACGGGACAGGGGGAGGGCCCCAGCATTTT. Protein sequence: CASSDGTGGGPQHF.

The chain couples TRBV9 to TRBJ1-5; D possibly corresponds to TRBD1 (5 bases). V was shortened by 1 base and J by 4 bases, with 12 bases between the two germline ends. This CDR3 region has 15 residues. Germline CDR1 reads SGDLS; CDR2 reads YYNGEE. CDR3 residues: CASSVSSGGNQPQHF. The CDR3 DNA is TGTGCCAGCAGCGTATCGTCGGGGGGAAATCAGCCCCAGCATTTT.

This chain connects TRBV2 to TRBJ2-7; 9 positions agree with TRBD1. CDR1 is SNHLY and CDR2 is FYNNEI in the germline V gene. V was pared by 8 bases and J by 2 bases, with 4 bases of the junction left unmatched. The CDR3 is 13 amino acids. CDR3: CASRDRATYEQYF. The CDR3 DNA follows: TGTGCCAGCCGGGACAGGGCCACCTACGAGCAGTACTTC.

The CDR3 reads CASSSLKPLQGAGQPQHF. CDR3 coding DNA: TGTGCCAGCAGCTCGTTGAAACCTCTACAGGGGGCGGGTCAGCCCCAGCATTTT. V gene TRBV7-3 combines with J gene TRBJ1-5; 9 bases are shared with TRBD1. Trimming took 4 bases from V and 6 from J; bases not matched to a gene: 16. This CDR3 region has 18 residues. CDR1 SGHTA and CDR2 FQGTGA come from the germline V gene.

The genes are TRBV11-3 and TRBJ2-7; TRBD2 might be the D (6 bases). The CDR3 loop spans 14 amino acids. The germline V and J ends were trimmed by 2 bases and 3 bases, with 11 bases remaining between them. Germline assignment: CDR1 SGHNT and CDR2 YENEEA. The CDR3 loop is CASSLLGSVYEQYF. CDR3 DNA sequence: TGTGCCAGCAGCTTACTCGGGAGCGTCTACGAGCAGTACTTC.

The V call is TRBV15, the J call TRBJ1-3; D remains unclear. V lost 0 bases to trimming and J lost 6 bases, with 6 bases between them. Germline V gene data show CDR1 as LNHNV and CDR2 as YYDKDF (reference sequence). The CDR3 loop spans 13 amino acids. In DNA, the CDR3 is TGTGCCACCAGCAGAGATTCCAAAAACACCATATATTTT. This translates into CATSRDSKNTIYF.

CDR3 in DNA: TGTGCCAGCACCCTCGTCCCCGGGACAGGGGACCTCCAGCCAAGCTACACCTTC. Translated: CASTLVPGTGDLQPSYTF. V gene TRBV2 combines with J gene TRBJ1-2; 10 bases match TRBD1. The germline CDR1 and CDR2 sequences are SNHLY and FYNNEI. Germline trimming cut 7 bases from V and 9 bases from J; bases unmatched to any gene: 23. The CDR3 contains 18 residues. Full variable domain (remainder filled in from reference TRBV2 and TRBJ1-2): EPEVTQTPSHQVTQMGQEVILRCVPISNHLYFYWYRQILGQKVEFLVSFYNNEISEKSEIFDDQFSVERPDGSNFTLKIRSTKLEDSAMYFCASTLVPGTGDLQPSYTFGSGTRLTVV.

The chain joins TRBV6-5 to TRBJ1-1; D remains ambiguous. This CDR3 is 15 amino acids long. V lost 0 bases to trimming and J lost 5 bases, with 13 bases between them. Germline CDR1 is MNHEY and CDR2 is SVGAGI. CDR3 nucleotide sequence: TGTGCCAGCAGTTACTCGTTGGGGTCGGGAACTGAAGCTTTCTTT. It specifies CASSYSLGSGTEAFF.

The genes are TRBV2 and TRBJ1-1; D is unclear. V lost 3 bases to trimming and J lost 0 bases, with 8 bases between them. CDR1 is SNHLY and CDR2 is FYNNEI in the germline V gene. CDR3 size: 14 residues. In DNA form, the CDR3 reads TGTGCCAGCAGTGAGGTCCTTATGAACACTGAAGCTTTCTTT. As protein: CASSEVLMNTEAFF.

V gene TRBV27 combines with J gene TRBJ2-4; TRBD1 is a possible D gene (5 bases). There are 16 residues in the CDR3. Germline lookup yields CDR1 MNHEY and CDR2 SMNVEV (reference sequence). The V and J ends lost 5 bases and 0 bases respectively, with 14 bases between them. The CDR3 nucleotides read TGTGCCAGCAGTCCTGCAGGGATCCTAGCCAAAAACATTCAGTACTTC. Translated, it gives CASSPAGILAKNIQYF.

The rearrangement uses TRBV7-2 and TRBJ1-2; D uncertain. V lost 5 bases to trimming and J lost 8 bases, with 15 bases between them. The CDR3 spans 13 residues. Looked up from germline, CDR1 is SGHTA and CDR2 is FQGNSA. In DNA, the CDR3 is TGTGCCAGCAGCCCCCGGACTGTCGGGGGCTACACCTTC. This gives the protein CASSPRTVGGYTF.

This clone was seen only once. The CDR3 spells CASSETGTQYF. The CDR3 DNA is TGTGCCAGCAGTGAGACAGGCACGCAGTATTTT. V gene TRBV12-3 or TRBV12-4 combines with J gene TRBJ2-3; maybe TRBD1 (6 bases). This CDR3 region has 11 residues. V dropped 5 bases and J dropped 9 bases, with 9 bases sitting between them.

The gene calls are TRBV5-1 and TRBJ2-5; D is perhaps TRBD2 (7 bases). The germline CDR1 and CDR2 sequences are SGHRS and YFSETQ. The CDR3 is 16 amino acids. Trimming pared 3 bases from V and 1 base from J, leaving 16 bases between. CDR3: CASSSQLGGGQETQYF. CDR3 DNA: TGCGCCAGCAGCTCACAACTAGGGGGGGGCCAAGAGACCCAGTACTTC.

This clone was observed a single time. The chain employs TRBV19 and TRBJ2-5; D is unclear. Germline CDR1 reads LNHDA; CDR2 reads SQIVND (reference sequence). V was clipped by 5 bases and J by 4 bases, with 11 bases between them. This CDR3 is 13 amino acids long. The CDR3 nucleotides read TGTGCCAGTAGTCTCCTAAGTACAGAGACCCAGTACTTC. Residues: CASSLLSTETQYF.